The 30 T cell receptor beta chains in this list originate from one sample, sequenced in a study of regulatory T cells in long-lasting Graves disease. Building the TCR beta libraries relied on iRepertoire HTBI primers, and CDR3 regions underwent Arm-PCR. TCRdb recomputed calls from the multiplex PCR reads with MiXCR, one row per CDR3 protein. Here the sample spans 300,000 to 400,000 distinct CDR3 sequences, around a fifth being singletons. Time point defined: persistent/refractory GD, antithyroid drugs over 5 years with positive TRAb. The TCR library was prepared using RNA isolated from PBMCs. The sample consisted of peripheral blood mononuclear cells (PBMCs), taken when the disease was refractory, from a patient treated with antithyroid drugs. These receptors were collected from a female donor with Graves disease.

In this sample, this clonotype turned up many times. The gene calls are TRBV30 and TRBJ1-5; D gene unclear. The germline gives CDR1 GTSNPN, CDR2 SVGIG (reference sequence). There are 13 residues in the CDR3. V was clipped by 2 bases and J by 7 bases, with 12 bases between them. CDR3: CAWSLSRGQPQHF. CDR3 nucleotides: TGTGCCTGGAGTCTTTCCAGAGGGCAGCCCCAGCATTTT.

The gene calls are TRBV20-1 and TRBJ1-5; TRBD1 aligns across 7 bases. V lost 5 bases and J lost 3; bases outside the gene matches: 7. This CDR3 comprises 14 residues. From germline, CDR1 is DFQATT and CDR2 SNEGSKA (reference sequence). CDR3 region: CSAWSGTANQPQHF. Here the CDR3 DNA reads TGCAGTGCTTGGTCCGGGACAGCCAATCAGCCCCAGCATTTT.

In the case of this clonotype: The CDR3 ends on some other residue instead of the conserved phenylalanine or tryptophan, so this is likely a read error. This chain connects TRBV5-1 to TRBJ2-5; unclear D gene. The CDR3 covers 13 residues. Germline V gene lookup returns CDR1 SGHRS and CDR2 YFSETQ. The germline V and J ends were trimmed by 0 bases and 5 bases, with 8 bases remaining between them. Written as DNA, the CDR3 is TGCGCCAGCAGCTTGGTGCTTGAGGAGACCCAGTACCTC. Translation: CASSLVLEETQYL.

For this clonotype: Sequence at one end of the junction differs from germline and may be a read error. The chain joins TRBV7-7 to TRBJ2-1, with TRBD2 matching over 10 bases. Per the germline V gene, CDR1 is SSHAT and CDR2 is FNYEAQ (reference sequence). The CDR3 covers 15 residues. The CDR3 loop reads CASSLGLADYNEQFF. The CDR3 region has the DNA TGTGCTAGCAGCTTAGGACTAGCGGACTACAATGAGCAGTTCTTC.

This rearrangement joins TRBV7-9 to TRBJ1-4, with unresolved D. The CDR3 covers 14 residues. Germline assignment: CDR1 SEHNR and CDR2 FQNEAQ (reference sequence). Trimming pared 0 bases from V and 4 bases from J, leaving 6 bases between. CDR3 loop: CASSLAARNEKLFF. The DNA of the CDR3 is TGTGCCAGCAGCTTAGCCGCCCGTAATGAAAAACTGTTTTTT. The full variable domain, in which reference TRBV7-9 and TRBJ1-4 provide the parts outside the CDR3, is DTGVSQNPRHKITKRGQNVTFRCDPISEHNRLYWYRQTLGQGPEFLTYFQNEAQLEKSRLLSDRFSAERPKGSFSTLEIQRTEQGDSAMYLCASSLAARNEKLFFGSGTQLSVL.

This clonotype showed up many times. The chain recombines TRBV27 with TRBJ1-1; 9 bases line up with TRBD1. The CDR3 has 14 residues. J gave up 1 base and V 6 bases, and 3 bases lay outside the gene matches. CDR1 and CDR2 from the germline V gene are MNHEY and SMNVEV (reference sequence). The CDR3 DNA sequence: TGTGCCAGCAGGATACAGGGGGCGAACACTGAAGCTTTCTTT. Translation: CASRIQGANTEAFF.

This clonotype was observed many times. CDR3 DNA sequence: TGCAGCGTTATACACAACCGTCAGAACACTGAAGCTTTCTTT. This translates into CSVIHNRQNTEAFF. V usage is TRBV29-1 and J usage is TRBJ1-1; D is ambiguous. This CDR3 is built from 14 residues. V lost 5 bases and J lost 1, with 14 bases in between. CDR1 SQVTM and CDR2 ANQGSEA come from the germline V gene.

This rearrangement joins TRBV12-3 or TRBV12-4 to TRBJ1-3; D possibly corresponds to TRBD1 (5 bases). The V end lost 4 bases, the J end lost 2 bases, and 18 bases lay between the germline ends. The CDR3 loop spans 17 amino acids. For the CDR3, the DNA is TGTGCCAGCAGTTCCCCGGGAGCCACAGGAACTGGAAACACCATATATTTT. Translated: CASSSPGATGTGNTIYF.

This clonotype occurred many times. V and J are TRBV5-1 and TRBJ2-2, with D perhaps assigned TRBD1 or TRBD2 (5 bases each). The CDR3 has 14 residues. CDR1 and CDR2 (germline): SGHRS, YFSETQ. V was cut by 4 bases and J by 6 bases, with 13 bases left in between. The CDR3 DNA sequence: TGCGCCAGCAGCCCCCGAGGGGAGTCCGGGGAGCTGTTTTTT. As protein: CASSPRGESGELFF.

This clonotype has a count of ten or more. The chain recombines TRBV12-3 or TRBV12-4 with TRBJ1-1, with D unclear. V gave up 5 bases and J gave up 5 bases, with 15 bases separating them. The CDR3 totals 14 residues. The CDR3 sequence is CASSSVGGRTEAFF. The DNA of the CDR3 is TGTGCCAGCAGTAGCGTAGGAGGAAGGACTGAAGCTTTCTTT.

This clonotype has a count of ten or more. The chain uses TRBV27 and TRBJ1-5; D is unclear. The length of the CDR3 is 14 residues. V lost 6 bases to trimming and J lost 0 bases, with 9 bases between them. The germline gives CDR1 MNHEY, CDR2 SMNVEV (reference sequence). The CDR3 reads CASSSPYSNQPQHF. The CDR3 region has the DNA TGTGCCAGCAGCTCACCTTATAGCAATCAGCCCCAGCATTTT.

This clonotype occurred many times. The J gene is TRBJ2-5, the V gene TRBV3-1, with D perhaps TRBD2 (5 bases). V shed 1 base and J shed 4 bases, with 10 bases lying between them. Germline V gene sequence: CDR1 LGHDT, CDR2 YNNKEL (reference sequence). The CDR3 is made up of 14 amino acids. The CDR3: CASSQAGMVETQYF. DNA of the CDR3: TGTGCCAGCAGCCAAGCGGGGATGGTAGAGACCCAGTACTTC.

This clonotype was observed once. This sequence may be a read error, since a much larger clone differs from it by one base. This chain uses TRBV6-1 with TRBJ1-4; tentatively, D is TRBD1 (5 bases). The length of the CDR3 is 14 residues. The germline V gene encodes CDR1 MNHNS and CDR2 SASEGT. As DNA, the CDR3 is TGTGCCAGCAGTGTCGGACACTATAATGGAAAACTGTTTTTT. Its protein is CASSVGHYNGKLFF.

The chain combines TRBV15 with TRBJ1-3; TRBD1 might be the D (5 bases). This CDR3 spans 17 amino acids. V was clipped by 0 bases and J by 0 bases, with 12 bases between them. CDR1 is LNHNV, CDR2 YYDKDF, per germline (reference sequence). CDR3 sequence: CATSRDRGGVSGNTIYF. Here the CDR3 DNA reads TGTGCCACCAGCAGAGATCGGGGGGGGGTCTCTGGAAACACCATATATTTT.

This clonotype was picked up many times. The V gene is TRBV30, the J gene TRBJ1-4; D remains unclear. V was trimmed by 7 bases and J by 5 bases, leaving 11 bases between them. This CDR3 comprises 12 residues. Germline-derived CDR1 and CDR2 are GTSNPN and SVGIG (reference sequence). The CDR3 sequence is CASLTLNEKLFF. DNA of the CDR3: TGTGCCTCCCTGACACTCAATGAAAAACTGTTTTTT.

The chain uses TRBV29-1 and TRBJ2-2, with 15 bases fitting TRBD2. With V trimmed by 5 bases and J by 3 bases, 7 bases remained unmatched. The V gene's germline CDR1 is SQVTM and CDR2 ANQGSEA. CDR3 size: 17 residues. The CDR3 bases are TGCAGCGTTTCCGGGACTAGCGGGAGGCGGTACACCGGGGAGCTGTTTTTT. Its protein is CSVSGTSGRRYTGELFF.

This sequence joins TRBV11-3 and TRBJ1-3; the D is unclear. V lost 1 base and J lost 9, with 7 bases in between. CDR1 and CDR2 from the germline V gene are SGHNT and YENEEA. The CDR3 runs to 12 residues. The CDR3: CASSLAAGTIYF. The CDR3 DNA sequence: TGTGCCAGCAGCTTAGCTGCCGGCACCATATATTTT.

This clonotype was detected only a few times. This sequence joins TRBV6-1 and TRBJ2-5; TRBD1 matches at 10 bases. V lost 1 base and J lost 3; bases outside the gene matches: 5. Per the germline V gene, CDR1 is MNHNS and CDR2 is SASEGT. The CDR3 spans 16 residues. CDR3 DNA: TGTGCCAGCAGTGAAGTTCCGGGACAGGGGAAAGAGACCCAGTACTTC. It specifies CASSEVPGQGKETQYF.

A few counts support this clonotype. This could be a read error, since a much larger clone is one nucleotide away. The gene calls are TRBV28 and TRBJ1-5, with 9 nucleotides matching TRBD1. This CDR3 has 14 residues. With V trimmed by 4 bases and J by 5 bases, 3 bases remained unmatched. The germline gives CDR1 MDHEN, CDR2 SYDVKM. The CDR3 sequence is CASSSGTGYQPQHF. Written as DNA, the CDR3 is TGTGCCAGCAGTTCCGGGACAGGGTATCAGCCCCAGCATTTT.

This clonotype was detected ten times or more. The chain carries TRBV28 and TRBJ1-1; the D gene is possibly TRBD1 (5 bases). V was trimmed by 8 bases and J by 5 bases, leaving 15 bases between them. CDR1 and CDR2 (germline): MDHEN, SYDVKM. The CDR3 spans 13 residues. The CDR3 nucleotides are TGTGCCAGCTATGACAGTAGATTAACTGAAGCTTTCTTT. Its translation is CASYDSRLTEAFF.

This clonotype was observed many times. CDR3 DNA: TGTGCCAGCAGTACAGAGACAGGGTTCCGCGAGCAGTACTTC. It is translated as CASSTETGFREQYF. J is TRBJ2-7 and V is TRBV28; 7 nucleotides agree with TRBD1. This CDR3 region has 14 residues. CDR1 is MDHEN and CDR2 is SYDVKM in the germline V gene. V lost 5 bases, J lost 6 bases, and 10 bases stayed unmatched. The variable domain in full, with the rest retrieved from reference TRBV28 and TRBJ2-7, is DVKVTQSSRYLVKRTGEKVFLECVQDMDHENMFWYRQDPGLGLRLIYFSYDVKMKEKGDIPEGYSVSREKKERFSLILESASTNQTSMYLCASSTETGFREQYFGPGTRLTVT.

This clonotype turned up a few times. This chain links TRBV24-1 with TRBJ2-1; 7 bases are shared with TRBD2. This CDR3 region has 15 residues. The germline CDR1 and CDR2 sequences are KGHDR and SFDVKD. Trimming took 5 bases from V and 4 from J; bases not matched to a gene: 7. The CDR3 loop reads CATSASGKYYNEQFF. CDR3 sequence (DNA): TGTGCCACCAGTGCCAGCGGGAAATATTACAATGAGCAGTTCTTC.

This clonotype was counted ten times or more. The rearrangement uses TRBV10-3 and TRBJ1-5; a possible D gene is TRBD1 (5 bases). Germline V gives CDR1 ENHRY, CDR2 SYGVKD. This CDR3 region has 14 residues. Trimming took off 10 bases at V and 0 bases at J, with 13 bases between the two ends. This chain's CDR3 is CATKTDDSNQPQHF. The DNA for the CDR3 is TGTGCCACCAAGACAGACGATAGCAATCAGCCCCAGCATTTT.

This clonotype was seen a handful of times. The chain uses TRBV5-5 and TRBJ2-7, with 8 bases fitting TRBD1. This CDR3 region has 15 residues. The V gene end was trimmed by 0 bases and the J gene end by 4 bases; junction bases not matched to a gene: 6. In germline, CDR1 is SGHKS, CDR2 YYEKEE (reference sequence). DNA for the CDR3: TGTGCCAGCAGCTTGGCGACAGGGGTAATGTACGAGCAGTACTTC. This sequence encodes CASSLATGVMYEQYF.

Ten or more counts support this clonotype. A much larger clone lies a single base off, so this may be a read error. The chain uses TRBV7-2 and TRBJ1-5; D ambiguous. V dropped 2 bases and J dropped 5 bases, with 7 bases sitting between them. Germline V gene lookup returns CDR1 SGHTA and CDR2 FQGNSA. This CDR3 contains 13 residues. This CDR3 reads CASSLSPDQPQHF. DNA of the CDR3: TGTGCCAGCAGCTTAAGTCCGGATCAGCCCCAGCATTTT.

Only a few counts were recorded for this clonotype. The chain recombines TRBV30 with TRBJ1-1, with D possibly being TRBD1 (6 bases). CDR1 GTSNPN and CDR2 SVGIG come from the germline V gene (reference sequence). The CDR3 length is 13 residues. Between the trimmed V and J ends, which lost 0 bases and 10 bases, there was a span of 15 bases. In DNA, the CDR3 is TGTGCCTGGAGTGTACAGGGAGGGGTCGGAGCTTTCTTT. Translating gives CAWSVQGGVGAFF.

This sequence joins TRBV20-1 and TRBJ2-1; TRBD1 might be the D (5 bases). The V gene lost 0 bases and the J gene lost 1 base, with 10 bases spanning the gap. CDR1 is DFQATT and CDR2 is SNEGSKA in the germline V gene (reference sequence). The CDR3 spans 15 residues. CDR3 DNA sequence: TGCAGTGCTAGAGATTTGGGGCTTTCCTACAATGAGCAGTTCTTC. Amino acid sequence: CSARDLGLSYNEQFF.

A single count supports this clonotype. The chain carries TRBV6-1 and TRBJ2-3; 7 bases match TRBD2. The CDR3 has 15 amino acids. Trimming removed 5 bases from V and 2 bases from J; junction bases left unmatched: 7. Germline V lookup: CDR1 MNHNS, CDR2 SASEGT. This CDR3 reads CASSNLAEYTDTQYF. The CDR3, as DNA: TGTGCCAGCAGTAATCTAGCGGAGTACACAGATACGCAGTATTTT.

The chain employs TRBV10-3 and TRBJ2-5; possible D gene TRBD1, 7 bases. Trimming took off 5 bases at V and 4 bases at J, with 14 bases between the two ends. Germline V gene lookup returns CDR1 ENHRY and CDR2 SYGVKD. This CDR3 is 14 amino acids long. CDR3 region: CAISLNRGGETQYF. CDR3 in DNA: TGTGCCATCAGTTTAAACAGGGGAGGAGAGACCCAGTACTTC.

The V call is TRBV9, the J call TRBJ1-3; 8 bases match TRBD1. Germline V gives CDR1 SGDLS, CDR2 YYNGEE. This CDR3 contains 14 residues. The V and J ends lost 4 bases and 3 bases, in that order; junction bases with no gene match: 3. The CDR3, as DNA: TGTGCCAGCAGCCCAGGGGGCGGTGGAAACACCATATATTTT. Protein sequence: CASSPGGGGNTIYF.